Sequencing of this T cell receptor beta chain was carried out in a study of T cells in Graves' hyperthyroidism and ophthalmopathy. The wider study: Peripheral blood sampling occurred at initial diagnosis, before any treatment.

This clonotype was picked up many times. What it recognizes is unknown. Germline V gene lookup returns CDR1 SGHTA and CDR2 FQGNSA. The CDR3 spans 14 residues. V shed 6 bases and J shed 6 bases, with 18 bases lying between them. Researchers took RNA transcripts and amplified the TCR beta CDR3 regions from them. The TCR CDR3 was amplified in a first-round RT-PCR using the HTBI primer set. TCRdb independently ran MiXCR on the multiplex PCR reads; one entry per CDR3 protein. Seen here are roughly 750,000 distinct CDR3 sequences, 15% to 20% observed once, and the top ten hold roughly 8%. General observations from the study: The model made its ophthalmopathy prediction, and onset followed a median about 5.9 months later.

Sequencing input: blood. The TCR was taken from a man between 18 and 35 years old with Graves' hyperthyroidism. This chain uses TRBV7-2 with TRBJ2-7; perhaps TRBD2 as D (6 bases). The CDR3 here is CASSSRDSSSEQYF. In nucleotides, the CDR3 is TGTGCCAGCAGTTCCAGGGACTCCTCGAGCGAGCAGTACTTC.